A single sample is the source of the 3 T cell receptor beta chains below, sequenced in a study of OX40 agonist ivuxolimab in advanced cancers. Sequencing was performed with immunoSEQ multiplex PCR; in TCRdb, only in-frame clones are kept and a portion is missing. In the table there are 55,000 to 75,000 clones, around 85% of which are singletons. Source: CD4+ or CD8+ T cells sorted from blood, taken in a trial of the OX40 agonist ivuxolimab. Receptors were obtained from an adult with an advanced solid tumor such as melanoma, head and neck, liver or kidney cancer.

The V gene is TRBV12-5, the J gene TRBJ2-1; 9 nucleotides agree with TRBD2. CDR3 size: 17 residues. Germline V CDR1 and CDR2: LGHNT, FRNRAP. The V gene end was trimmed by 2 bases and the J gene end by 6 bases; junction bases not matched to a gene: 11. In DNA form, the CDR3 reads TGTGCTAGTGGTTTGCCACTTTCGCGGGGGGGCCGCAATGAGCAGTTCTTC. It translates to CASGLPLSRGGRNEQFF.

A note on this clone: Other nucleotide sequences in the sample specify the same CDR3. The gene calls are TRBV7-2 and TRBJ2-3; D remains ambiguous. The germline gives CDR1 SGHTA, CDR2 FQGNSA. The CDR3 has 12 amino acids. Trimming took off 4 bases at V and 2 bases at J, with 4 bases between the two ends. In DNA, the CDR3 is TGTGCCAGCAGCTCCACCACAGATACGCAGTATTTT. Its translation is CASSSTTDTQYF.

The rearrangement links TRBV2 to TRBJ2-7; D gene uncertain. Germline lookup yields CDR1 SNHLY and CDR2 FYNNEI. The CDR3 loop spans 13 amino acids. Trimming removed 8 bases at V and 11 bases at J, with 22 bases between. The CDR3 DNA follows: TGTGCCAGCTTAGGCTCCCTTGGCGCGCGTGAGTACTTC. Translating it yields CASLGSLGAREYF.